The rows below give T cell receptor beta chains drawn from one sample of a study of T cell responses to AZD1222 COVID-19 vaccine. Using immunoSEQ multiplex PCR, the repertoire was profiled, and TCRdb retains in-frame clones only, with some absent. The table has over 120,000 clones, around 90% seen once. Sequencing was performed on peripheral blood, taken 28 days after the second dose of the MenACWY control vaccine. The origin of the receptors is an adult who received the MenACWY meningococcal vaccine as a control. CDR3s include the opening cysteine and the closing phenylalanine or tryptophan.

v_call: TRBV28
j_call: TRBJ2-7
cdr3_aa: CASSGTSGALYEQYF

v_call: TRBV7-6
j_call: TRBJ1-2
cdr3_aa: CASSSSPQEYGYTF

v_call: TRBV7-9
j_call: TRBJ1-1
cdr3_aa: CASSLGGGTEAFF

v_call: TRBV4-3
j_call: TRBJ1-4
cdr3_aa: CASSLQGVATNEKLFF

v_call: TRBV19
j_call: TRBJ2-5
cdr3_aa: CASSIDGRPFETQYF

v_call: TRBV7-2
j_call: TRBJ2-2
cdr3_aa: CASSFGGLGTGELFF

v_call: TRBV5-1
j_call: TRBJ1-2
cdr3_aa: CASSPGAGGDGYTF

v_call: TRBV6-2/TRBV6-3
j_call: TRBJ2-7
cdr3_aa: CASSHGDMNEQYF

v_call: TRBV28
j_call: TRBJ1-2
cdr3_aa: CASSNQGGDYGYTF

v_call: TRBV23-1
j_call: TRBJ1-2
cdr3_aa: CASSQSLGPFYGYTF

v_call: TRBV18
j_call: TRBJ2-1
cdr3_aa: CASSPSHGEGAREQFF

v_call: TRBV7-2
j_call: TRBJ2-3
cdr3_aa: CASSFYLDTQYF

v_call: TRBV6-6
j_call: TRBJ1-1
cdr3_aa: CASKGDRAALGAFF

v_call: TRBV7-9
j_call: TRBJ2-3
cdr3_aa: CASSSTSGGGSSTDTQYF

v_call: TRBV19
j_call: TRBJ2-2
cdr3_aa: CASRVGQGAGELFF

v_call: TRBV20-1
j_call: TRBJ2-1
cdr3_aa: CSAGDKKFF

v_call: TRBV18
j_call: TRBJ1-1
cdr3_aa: CASSPAGDLAFF

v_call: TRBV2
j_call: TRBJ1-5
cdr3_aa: CASSEDRVSNQPQHF

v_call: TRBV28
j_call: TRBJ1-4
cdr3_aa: CASALGGANEKLFF

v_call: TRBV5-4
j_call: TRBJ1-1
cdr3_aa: CASSLYRPGTEAFF

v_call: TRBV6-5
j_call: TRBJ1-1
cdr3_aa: CASRQPGTGAFF

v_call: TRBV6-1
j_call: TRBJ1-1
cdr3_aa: CASSEYRELTEAFF

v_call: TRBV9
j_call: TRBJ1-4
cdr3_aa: CASSSPRTPVATNEKLFF

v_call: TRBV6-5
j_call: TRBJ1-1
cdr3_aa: CASSYTTGDTEAFF

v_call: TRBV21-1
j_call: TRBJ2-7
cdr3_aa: CASSKADTYYEQYF